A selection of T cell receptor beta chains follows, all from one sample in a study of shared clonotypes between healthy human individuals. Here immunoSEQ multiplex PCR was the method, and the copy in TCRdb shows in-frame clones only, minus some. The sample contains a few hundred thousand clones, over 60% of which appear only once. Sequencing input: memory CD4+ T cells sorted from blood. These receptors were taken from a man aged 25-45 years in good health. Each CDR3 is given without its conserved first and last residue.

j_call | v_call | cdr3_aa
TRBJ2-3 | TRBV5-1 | ASSLAPGEGTDTQY
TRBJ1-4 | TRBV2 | ASSDQLEKLF
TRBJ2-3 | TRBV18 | ASSLTTLIGSPSSSTDTQY
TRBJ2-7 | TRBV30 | AWTVFGTYEQY
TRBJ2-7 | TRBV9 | ASSSTGSGYEQY
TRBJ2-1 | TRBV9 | ASSVEAGRPNNEQF
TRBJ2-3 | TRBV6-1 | ASSDLSGGGTDTQY
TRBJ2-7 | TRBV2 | ASMAGVISYEQY
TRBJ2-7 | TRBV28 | ASRVFVASGRKYDYEQY
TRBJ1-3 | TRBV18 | ASSPLGTGDSPADTIY
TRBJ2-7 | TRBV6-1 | ASSETVRGRREQY
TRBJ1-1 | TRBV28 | ASRRQINTEAF
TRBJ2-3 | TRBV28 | ASSSPGRWGTDTQY
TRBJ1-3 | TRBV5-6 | ASSRRQAGNTIY
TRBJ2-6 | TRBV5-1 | ASSWAQGSGANVLT
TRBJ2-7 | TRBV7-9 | ASSLHYEQY
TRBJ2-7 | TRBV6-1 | ASSVFRAQLNEQY
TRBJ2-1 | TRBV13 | ASSLVVGPGTAYNEQF
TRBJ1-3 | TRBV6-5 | ASTPLTGNTIY
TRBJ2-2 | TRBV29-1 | SVEGRRAGELF
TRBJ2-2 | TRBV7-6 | ASSLGLGSNTGELF
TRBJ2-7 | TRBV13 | ASSLGYRDYEQY
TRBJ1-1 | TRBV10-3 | AISEYVSPPYTEAF
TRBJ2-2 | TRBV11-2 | ASSPYTGTGELF
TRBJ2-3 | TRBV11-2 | ASSQWTRRTDTQY
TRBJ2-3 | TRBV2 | ASRFQGPTDTQY
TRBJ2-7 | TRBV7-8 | ASSLEGGHRGLSYEQY
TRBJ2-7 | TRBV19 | ASSPGPGLYEQY
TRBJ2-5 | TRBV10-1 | ASSAGDQETQY
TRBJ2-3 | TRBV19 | ASSRPGGASTDTQY
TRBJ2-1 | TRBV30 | AWRTDTNEQF
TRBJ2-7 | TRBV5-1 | ASSLRDRGEQY
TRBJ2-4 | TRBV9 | ASSVGIDRENIQY
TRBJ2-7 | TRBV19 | ASSSVSYEQY
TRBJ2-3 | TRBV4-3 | ASSQGLAGISDTQY